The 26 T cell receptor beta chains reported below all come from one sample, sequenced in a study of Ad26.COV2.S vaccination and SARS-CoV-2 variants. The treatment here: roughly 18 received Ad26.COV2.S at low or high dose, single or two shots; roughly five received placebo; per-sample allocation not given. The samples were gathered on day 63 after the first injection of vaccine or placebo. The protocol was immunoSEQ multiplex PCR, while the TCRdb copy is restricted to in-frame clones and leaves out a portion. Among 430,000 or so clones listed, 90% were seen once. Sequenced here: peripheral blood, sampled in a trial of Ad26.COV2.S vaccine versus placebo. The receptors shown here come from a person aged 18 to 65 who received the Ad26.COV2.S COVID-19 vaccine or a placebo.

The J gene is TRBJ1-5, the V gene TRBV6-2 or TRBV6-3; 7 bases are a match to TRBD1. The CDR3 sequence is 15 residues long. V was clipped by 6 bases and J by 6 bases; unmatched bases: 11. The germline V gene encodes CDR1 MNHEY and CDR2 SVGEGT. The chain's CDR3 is CASSRDSTLGQPQHF. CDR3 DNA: TGTGCCAGCAGCCGGGACAGTACCCTGGGTCAGCCCCAGCATTTT.

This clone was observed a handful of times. CDR3 nucleotide sequence: TGTGCCAGCAGCTTGGGTGCAGGAAACACCATATATTTT. This gives the protein CASSLGAGNTIYF. V usage is TRBV7-9 and J usage is TRBJ1-3; no clear D gene. The germline V gene has CDR1 SEHNR and CDR2 FQNEAQ (reference sequence). This CDR3 contains 13 residues. The V end lost 3 bases, the J end lost 4 bases, and 7 bases lay between the germline ends.

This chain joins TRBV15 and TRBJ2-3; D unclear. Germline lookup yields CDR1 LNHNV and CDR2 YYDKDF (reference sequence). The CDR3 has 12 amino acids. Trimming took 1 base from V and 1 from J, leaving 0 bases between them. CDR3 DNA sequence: TGTGCCACCAGCAGAGGCACAGATACGCAGTATTTT. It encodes CATSRGTDTQYF.

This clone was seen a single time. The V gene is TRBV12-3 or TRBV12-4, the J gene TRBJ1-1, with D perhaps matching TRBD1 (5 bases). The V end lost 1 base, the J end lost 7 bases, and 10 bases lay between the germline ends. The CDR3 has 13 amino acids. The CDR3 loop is CASSLVRANEAFF. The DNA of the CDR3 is TGTGCCAGCAGTTTAGTCAGGGCAAATGAAGCTTTCTTT.

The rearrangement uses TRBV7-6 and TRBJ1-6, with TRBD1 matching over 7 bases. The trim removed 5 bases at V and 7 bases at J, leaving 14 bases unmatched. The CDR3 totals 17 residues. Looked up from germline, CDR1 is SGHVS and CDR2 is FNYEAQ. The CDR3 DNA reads TGTGCCAGCAGCCAAGTAGGGGAAGAACAGGGGAATTCACCCCTCCACTTT. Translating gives CASSQVGEEQGNSPLHF.

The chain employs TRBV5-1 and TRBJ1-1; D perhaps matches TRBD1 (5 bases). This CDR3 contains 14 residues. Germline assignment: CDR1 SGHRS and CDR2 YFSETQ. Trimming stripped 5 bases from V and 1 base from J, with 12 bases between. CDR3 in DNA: TGCGCCAGCAGTATCGACAGTGCGAACACTGAAGCTTTCTTT. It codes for CASSIDSANTEAFF.

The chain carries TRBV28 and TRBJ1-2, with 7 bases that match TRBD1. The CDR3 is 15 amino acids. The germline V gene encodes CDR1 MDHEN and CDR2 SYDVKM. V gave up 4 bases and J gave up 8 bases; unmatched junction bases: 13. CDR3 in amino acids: CASSSSATGEGGYTF. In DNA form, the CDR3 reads TGTGCCAGCAGTTCCTCCGCTACAGGGGAAGGAGGCTACACCTTC.

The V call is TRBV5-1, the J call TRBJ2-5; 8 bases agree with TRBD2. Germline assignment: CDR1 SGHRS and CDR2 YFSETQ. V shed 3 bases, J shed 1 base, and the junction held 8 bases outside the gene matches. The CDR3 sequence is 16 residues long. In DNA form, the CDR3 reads TGCGCCAGCAGCTCTCGGGGTAGCGGGGTCCAAGAGACCCAGTACTTC. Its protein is CASSSRGSGVQETQYF.

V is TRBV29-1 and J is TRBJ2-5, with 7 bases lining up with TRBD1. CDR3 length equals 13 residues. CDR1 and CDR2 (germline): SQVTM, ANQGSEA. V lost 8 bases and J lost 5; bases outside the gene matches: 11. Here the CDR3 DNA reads TGCAGCCCAGGGACAGCCCATGGGGAGACCCAGTACTTC. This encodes CSPGTAHGETQYF.

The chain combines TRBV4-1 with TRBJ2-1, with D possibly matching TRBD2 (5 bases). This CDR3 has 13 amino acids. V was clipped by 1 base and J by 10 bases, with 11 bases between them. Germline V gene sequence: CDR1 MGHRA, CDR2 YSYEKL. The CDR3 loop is CASSQGDYLEQFF. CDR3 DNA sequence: TGCGCCAGCAGCCAAGGTGACTACCTCGAGCAGTTCTTC.

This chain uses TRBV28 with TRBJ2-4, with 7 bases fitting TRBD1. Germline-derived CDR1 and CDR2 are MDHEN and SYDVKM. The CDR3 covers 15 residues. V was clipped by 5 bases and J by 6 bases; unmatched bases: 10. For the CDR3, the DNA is TGTGCCAGCAGTCCCCCAGCGCAGGGGGTAAACATTCAGTACTTC. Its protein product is CASSPPAQGVNIQYF.

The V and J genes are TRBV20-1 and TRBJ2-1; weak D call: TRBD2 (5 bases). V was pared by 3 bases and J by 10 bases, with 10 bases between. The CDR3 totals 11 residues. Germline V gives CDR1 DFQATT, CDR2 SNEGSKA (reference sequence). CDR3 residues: CSASSGGEQFF. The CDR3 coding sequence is TGCAGTGCTAGTTCCGGAGGAGAGCAGTTCTTC.

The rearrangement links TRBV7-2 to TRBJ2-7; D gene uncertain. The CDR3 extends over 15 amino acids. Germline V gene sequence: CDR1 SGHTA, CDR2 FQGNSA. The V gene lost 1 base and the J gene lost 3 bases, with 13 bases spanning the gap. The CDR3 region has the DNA TGTGCCAGCAGCTTAGATTCGGACGGCAACTACGAGCAGTACTTC. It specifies CASSLDSDGNYEQYF. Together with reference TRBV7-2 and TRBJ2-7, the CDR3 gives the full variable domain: GAGVSQSPSNKVTEKGKDVELRCDPISGHTALYWYRQSLGQGLEFLIYFQGNSAPDKSGLPSDRFSAERTGGSVSTLTIQRTQQEDSAVYLCASSLDSDGNYEQYFGPGTRLTVT.

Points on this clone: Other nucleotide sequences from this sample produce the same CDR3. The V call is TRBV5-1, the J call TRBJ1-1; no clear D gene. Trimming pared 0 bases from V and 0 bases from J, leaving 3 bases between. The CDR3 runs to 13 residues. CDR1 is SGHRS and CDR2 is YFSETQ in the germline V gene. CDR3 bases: TGCGCCAGCAGCTTGGGGGTGAACACTGAAGCTTTCTTT. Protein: CASSLGVNTEAFF.

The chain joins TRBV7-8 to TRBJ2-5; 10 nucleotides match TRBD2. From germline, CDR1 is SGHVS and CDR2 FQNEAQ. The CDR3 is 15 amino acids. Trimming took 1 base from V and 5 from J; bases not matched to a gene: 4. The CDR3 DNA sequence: TGTGCCAGCAGCTTAGGTAGCGGGAGGACGGAGACCCAGTACTTC. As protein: CASSLGSGRTETQYF.

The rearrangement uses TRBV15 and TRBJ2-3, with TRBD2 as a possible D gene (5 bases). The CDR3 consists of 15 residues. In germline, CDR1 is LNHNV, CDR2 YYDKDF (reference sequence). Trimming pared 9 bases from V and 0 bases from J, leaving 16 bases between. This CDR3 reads CATRTDSTSTDTQYF. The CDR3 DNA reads TGTGCCACGCGGACGGACTCCACTAGCACAGATACGCAGTATTTT.

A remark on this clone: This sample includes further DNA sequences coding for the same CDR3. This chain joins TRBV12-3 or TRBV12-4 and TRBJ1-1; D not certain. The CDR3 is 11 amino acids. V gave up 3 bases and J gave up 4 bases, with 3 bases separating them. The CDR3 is CASSFLTEAFF. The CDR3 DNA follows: TGTGCCAGCAGTTTTCTCACTGAAGCTTTCTTT.

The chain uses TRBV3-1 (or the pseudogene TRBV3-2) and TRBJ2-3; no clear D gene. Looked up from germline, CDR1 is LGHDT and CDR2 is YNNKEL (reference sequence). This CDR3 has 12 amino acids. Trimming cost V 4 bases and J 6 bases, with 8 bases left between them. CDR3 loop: CASSPHRDTQYF. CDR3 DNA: TGTGCCAGCAGCCCACATCGGGATACGCAGTATTTT.

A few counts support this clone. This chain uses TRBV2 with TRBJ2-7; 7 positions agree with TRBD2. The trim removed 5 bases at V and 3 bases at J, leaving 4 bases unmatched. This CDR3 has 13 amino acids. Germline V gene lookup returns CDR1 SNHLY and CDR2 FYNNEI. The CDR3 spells CASSPSSGYEQYF. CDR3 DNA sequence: TGTGCCAGCAGTCCCTCTAGCGGCTACGAGCAGTACTTC.

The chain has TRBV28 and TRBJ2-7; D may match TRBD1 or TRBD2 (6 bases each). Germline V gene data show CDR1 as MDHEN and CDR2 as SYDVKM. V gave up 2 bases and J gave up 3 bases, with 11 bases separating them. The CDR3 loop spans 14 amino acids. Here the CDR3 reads CASSLRGEGYEQYF. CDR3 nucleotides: TGTGCCAGCAGTTTAAGGGGGGAAGGCTACGAGCAGTACTTC. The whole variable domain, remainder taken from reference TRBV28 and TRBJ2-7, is DVKVTQSSRYLVKRTGEKVFLECVQDMDHENMFWYRQDPGLGLRLIYFSYDVKMKEKGDIPEGYSVSREKKERFSLILESASTNQTSMYLCASSLRGEGYEQYFGPGTRLTVT.

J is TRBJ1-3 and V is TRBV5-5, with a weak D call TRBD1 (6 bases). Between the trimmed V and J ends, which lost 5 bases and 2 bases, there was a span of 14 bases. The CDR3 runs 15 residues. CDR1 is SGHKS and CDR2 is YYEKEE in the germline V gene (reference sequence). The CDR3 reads CASRRDPGAGNTIYF. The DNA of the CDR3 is TGTGCCAGCAGAAGGGACCCAGGGGCTGGAAACACCATATATTTT.

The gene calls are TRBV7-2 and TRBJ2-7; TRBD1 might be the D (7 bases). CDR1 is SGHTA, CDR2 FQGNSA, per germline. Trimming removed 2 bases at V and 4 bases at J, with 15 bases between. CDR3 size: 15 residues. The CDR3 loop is CASSLRFPGGYEQYF. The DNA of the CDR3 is TGTGCCAGCAGCTTACGGTTTCCAGGGGGGTACGAGCAGTACTTC.

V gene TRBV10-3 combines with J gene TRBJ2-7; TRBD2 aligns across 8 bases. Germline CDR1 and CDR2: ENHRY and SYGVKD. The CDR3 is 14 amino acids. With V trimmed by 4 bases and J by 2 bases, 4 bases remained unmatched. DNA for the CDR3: TGTGCCATCAGTGGAGCGGGAGCTCCCTACGAGCAGTACTTC. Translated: CAISGAGAPYEQYF.

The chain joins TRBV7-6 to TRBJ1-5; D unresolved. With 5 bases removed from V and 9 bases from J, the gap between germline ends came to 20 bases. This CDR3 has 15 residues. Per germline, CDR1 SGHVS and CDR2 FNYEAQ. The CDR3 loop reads CASSPLTDGPRPQHF. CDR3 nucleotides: TGTGCCAGCAGCCCCCTCACAGACGGCCCACGGCCCCAGCATTTT.

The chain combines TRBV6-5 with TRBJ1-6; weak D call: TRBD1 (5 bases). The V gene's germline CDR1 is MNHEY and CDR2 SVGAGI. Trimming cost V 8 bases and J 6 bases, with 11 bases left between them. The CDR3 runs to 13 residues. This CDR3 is CASRGPSNSPLHF. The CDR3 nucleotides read TGTGCCAGCCGGGGCCCCTCTAATTCACCCCTCCACTTT.

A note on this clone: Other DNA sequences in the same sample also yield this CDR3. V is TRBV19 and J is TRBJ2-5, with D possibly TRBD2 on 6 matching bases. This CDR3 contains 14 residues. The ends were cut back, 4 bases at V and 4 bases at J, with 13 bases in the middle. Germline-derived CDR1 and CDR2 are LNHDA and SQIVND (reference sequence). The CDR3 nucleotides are TGTGCCAGTAGTACCGGGACTGGGGGAGAGACCCAGTACTTC. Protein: CASSTGTGGETQYF.